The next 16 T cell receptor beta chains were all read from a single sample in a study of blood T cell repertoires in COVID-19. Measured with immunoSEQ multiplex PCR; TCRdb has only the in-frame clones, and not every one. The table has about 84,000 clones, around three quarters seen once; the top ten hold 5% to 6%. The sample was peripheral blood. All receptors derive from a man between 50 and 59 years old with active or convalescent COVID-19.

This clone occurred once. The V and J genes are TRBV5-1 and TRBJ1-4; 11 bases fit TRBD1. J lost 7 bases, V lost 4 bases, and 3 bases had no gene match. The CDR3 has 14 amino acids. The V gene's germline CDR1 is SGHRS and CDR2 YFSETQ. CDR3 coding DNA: TGCGCCAGCAGCACGGGACAGGGGGGTGAAAAACTGTTTTTT. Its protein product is CASSTGQGGEKLFF.

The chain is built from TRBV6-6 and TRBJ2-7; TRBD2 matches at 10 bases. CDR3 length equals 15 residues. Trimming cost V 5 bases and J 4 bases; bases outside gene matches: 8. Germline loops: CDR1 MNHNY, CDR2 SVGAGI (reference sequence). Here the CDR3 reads CASSPRSGRGYEQYF. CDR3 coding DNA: TGTGCCAGCAGTCCCAGGAGCGGGAGGGGGTACGAGCAGTACTTC.

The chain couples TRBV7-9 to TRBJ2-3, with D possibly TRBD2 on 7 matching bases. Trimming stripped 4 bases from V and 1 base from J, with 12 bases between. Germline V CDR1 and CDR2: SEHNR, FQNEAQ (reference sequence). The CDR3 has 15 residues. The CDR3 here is CASSWGGAGTDTQYF. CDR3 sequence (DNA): TGTGCCAGCAGCTGGGGGGGCGCGGGCACAGATACGCAGTATTTT.

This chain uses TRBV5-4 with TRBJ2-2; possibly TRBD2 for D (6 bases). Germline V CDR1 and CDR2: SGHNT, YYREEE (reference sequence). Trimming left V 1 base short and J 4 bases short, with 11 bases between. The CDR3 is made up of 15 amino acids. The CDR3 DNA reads TGTGCCAGCAGCTTGCGTCTAGCGTCCACCGGGGAGCTGTTTTTT. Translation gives CASSLRLASTGELFF.

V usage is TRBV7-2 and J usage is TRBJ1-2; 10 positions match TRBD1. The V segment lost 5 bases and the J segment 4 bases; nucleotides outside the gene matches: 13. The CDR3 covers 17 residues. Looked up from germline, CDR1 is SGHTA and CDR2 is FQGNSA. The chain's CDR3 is CASSPDRGRSIGYGYTF. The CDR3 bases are TGTGCCAGCAGCCCCGACAGGGGGCGTTCAATCGGCTATGGCTACACCTTC.

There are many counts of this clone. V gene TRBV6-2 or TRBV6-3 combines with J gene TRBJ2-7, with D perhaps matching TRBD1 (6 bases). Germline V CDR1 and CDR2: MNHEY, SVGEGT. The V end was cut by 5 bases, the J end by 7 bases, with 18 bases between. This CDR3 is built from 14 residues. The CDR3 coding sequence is TGTGCCAGCAGTCCGACGTCAGGGGCGAAGGAGCAGTACTTC. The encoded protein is CASSPTSGAKEQYF.

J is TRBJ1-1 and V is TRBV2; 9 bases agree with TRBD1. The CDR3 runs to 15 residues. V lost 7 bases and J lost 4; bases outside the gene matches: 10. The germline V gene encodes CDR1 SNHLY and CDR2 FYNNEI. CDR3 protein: CASNGQGWEGTEAFF. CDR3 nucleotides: TGTGCCAGCAATGGACAGGGGTGGGAGGGCACTGAAGCTTTCTTT.

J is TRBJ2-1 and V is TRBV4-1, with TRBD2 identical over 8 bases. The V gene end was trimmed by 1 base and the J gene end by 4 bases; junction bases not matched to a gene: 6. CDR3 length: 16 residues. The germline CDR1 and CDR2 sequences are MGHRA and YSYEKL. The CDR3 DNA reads TGCGCCAGCAGCCAAGCACGCGGGGGGAGATACAATGAGCAGTTCTTC. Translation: CASSQARGGRYNEQFF.

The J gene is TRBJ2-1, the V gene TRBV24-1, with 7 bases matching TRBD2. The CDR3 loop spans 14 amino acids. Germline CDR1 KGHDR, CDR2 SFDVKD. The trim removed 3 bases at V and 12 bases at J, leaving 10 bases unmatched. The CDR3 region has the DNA TGTGCCACCAGTGATCTATGGACTAGTGGGCCGCAGTTCTTC. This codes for CATSDLWTSGPQFF.

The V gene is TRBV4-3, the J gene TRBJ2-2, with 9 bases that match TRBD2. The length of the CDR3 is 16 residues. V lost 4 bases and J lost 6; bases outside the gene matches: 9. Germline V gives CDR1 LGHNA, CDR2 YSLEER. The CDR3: CASSPSGTSMAGELFF. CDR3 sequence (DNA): TGCGCCAGCAGCCCCTCCGGGACTAGCATGGCCGGGGAGCTGTTTTTT.

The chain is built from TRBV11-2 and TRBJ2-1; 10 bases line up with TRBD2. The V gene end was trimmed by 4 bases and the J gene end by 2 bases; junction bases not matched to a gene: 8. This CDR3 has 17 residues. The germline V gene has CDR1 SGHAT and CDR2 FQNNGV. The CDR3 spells CASSYPPSGGTYNEQFF. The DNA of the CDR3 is TGTGCCAGCAGCTACCCTCCTAGCGGGGGCACCTACAATGAGCAGTTCTTC.

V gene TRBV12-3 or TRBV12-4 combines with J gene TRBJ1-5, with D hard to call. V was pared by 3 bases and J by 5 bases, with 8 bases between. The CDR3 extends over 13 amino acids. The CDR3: CASSFVRDQPQHF. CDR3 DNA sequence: TGTGCCAGCAGTTTCGTGCGGGATCAGCCCCAGCATTTT.

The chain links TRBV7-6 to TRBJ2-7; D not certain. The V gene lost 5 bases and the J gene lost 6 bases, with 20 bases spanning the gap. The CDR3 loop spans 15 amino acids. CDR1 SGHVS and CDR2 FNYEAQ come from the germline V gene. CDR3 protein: CASSTRDLGPGEQYF. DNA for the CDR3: TGTGCCAGCAGCACCAGAGACCTAGGTCCCGGCGAGCAGTACTTC.

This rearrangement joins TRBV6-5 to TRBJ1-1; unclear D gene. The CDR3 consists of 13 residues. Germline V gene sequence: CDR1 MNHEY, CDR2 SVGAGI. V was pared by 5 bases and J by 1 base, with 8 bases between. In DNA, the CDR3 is TGTGCCAGCAGTACCGGGAAGAACACTGAAGCTTTCTTT. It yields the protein CASSTGKNTEAFF.

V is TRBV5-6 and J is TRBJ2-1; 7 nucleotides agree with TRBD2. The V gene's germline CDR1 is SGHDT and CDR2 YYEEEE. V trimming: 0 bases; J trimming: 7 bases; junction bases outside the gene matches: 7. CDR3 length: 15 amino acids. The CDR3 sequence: CASSLAGRGLNEQFF. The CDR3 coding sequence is TGTGCCAGCAGCTTGGCAGGGCGGGGGTTGAATGAGCAGTTCTTC.

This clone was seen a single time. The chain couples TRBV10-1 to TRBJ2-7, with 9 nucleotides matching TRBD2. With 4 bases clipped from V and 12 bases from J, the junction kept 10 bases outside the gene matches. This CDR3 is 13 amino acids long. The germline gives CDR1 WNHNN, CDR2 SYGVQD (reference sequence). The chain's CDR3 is CASSASGLAHRYF. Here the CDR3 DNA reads TGCGCCAGCAGTGCCTCGGGACTAGCTCACCGGTACTTC.